These 27 T cell receptor beta chains share one sample of origin, sequenced in a study of shared clonotypes between healthy human individuals. Generated by immunoSEQ multiplex PCR, the TCRdb table keeps only in-frame clones and is missing some. The table has over 2 million clones, about 95% seen once. Naive-designated CD8 cells lacked CD45RO, were positively enriched for CCR7, and omitted terminally differentiated effector memory CD45RA+ cells. Material: naive CD8+ T cells sorted from blood. These receptors were obtained from a man aged 18 to 35 in good health.

For this clone: At the DNA level, this CDR3 is encoded by other sequences in the same sample as well. J is TRBJ2-3 and V is TRBV7-9, with 7 bases matching TRBD2. CDR1 and CDR2 (germline): SEHNR, FQNEAQ (reference sequence). The J segment lost 0 bases and the V segment lost 5 bases, leaving 8 bases of the junction unmatched. This CDR3 is 16 amino acids long. The DNA of the CDR3 is TGTGCCAGCAGCCCGGCTAGCGGAGGCAGCACAGATACGCAGTATTTT. Translation gives CASSPASGGSTDTQYF.

The V and J genes are TRBV6-1 and TRBJ1-3; tentatively, D is TRBD1 (6 bases). Germline values: CDR1 MNHNS, CDR2 SASEGT. This CDR3 is built from 15 residues. V was pared by 3 bases and J by 0 bases, with 9 bases between. CDR3 nucleotide sequence: TGTGCCAGCAGTGATCGGACAGACTCTGGAAACACCATATATTTT. This encodes CASSDRTDSGNTIYF.

The V call is TRBV30, the J call TRBJ2-7, with a weak D call TRBD2 (6 bases). The V gene's germline CDR1 is GTSNPN and CDR2 SVGIG (reference sequence). The V end was cut by 0 bases, the J end by 6 bases, with 12 bases between. This CDR3 has 13 residues. The CDR3 nucleotides read TGTGCCTGGAGTGTCGGAACGGGGGTCGAGCAGTACTTC. This translates into CAWSVGTGVEQYF.

The chain couples TRBV9 to TRBJ2-2, with 7 bases lining up with TRBD2. Germline CDR1 SGDLS, CDR2 YYNGEE. There are 16 residues in the CDR3. V dropped 3 bases and J dropped 4; count of bases not matched to a gene: 9. The CDR3 DNA follows: TGTGCCAGCAGCGATCCTAGCGGTGCGGGCACCGGGGAGCTGTTTTTT. This sequence encodes CASSDPSGAGTGELFF.

Worth noting for this clone: The same CDR3 also results from other DNA sequences found in this sample. The chain carries TRBV9 and TRBJ2-1, with no clear D. CDR1 SGDLS and CDR2 YYNGEE come from the germline V gene. The CDR3 covers 12 residues. V lost 5 bases, J lost 4 bases, and 7 bases lay in between. The CDR3 here is CASSTDYNEQFF. Written as DNA, the CDR3 is TGTGCCAGCAGTACAGATTACAATGAGCAGTTCTTC.

This sequence joins TRBV5-8 and TRBJ1-1; 8 bases are a match to TRBD1. The germline V gene encodes CDR1 SGHTS and CDR2 YDEGEE. V trimming: 2 bases; J trimming: 5 bases; junction bases outside the gene matches: 11. The CDR3 is 16 residues long. The CDR3 DNA follows: TGTGCCAGCAGCTTCCTTACGACAGGGGAAGAGACTGAAGCTTTCTTT. This translates into CASSFLTTGEETEAFF.

Comment on this clone: The same CDR3 can be traced to other DNA sequences in this sample. The gene calls are TRBV6-5 and TRBJ1-2; D remains ambiguous. The CDR3 is made up of 13 amino acids. The V gene's germline CDR1 is MNHEY and CDR2 SVGAGI. Trimming shortened V by 0 bases and J by 6 bases, and 8 bases separated the two germline ends. The CDR3, as DNA: TGTGCCAGCAGTTACTCCTCGGGCGATGGCTACACCTTC. It yields the protein CASSYSSGDGYTF.

This chain uses TRBV7-6 with TRBJ2-5; D remains unclear. The CDR3 is 14 residues long. From germline, CDR1 is SGHVS and CDR2 FNYEAQ. V shed 5 bases and J shed 4 bases, with 14 bases lying between them. The DNA of the CDR3 is TGTGCCAGCAGCCTCCTCTTAGGCGGAGAGACCCAGTACTTC. This translates into CASSLLLGGETQYF.

V is TRBV10-1 and J is TRBJ2-1; no clear D gene. V gave up 3 bases and J gave up 1 base, with 7 bases separating them. The CDR3 is 14 residues long. In germline, CDR1 is WNHNN, CDR2 SYGVQD (reference sequence). The CDR3 coding sequence is TGCGCCAGCAGTGATACAGTATCCTACAATGAGCAGTTCTTC. This codes for CASSDTVSYNEQFF.

The chain employs TRBV2 and TRBJ1-4; D is unresolved. V lost 6 bases to trimming and J lost 6 bases, with 8 bases between them. Germline CDR1 reads SNHLY; CDR2 reads FYNNEI. CDR3 length equals 12 residues. The CDR3 loop is CASSPPDEKLFF. CDR3 sequence (DNA): TGTGCCAGCAGCCCCCCCGATGAAAAACTGTTTTTT.

The chain uses TRBV29-1 and TRBJ2-3; perhaps D is TRBD1 or TRBD2 (6 bases each). The germline V gene has CDR1 SQVTM and CDR2 ANQGSEA. The CDR3 sequence is 15 residues long. Trimming cost V 0 bases and J 1 base, with 11 bases left between them. This chain's CDR3 is CSVEERGDGTDTQYF. CDR3 DNA: TGCAGCGTTGAAGAGAGGGGGGACGGCACAGATACGCAGTATTTT.

The rearrangement links TRBV11-2 to TRBJ1-5; 8 bases are a match to TRBD1. Germline V gene lookup returns CDR1 SGHAT and CDR2 FQNNGV. Trimming cost V 3 bases and J 1 base; bases outside gene matches: 5. The CDR3 covers 16 residues. In DNA, the CDR3 is TGTGCCAGCAGCTTGGGGAGACAGGGGAGCAATCAGCCCCAGCATTTT. Its translation: CASSLGRQGSNQPQHF.

For this clone: Other DNA sequences in this sample translate to the same CDR3. CDR3 amino acids: CASSLGTSGAYEQYF. In nucleotides, the CDR3 is TGTGCCAGCAGCCTTGGGACTAGCGGAGCCTACGAGCAGTACTTC. The chain uses TRBV9 and TRBJ2-7; TRBD2 matches 11 bases. Germline CDR1 SGDLS, CDR2 YYNGEE. The CDR3 length is 15 residues. After removal of 4 bases from V and 2 bases from J, the junction contained 5 bases not matched to a gene.

The V call is TRBV5-4, the J call TRBJ2-3; unclear D gene. Germline-derived CDR1 and CDR2 are SGHNT and YYREEE (reference sequence). CDR3 length: 15 residues. Trimming removed 5 bases at V and 2 bases at J, with 15 bases between. The CDR3 sequence: CASRNMGFDTDTQYF. The CDR3 DNA sequence: TGTGCCAGCAGAAATATGGGATTTGACACAGATACGCAGTATTTT.

The rearrangement joins TRBV10-3 to TRBJ2-5; no reliable D call. The CDR3 runs 13 residues. Deletions cut 7 bases from V and 1 base from J, with 10 bases between. Germline CDR1 and CDR2: ENHRY and SYGVKD. CDR3 sequence: CAITGEPQETQYF. The CDR3 DNA reads as TGTGCCATCACTGGCGAGCCCCAAGAGACCCAGTACTTC.

This clone was recorded only once. The chain recombines TRBV7-9 with TRBJ2-7; D unclear. CDR1 is SEHNR and CDR2 is FQNEAQ in the germline V gene (reference sequence). The CDR3 runs 16 residues. V was trimmed by 4 bases and J by 5 bases, leaving 21 bases between them. The CDR3 loop reads CASSSDAGVSRHEQYF. CDR3 DNA: TGTGCCAGCAGCTCCGATGCTGGGGTATCGCGCCACGAGCAGTACTTC. Filled out from reference TRBV7-9 and TRBJ2-7, the complete variable domain reads DTGVSQNPRHKITKRGQNVTFRCDPISEHNRLYWYRQTLGQGPEFLTYFQNEAQLEKSRLLSDRFSAERPKGSFSTLEIQRTEQGDSAMYLCASSSDAGVSRHEQYFGPGTRLTVT.

V gene TRBV1 combines with J gene TRBJ2-7; the listed D gene, TRBD1, was not tested against the DNA. TRBV1 is given as a pseudogene. CDR3 length equals 15 residues. CDR3 amino acids: CTSSQGRQGANEQYF. The CDR3, as DNA: TGCACCAGCAGCCAAGGTAGACAGGGGGCCAACGAGCAGTACTTC.

The chain employs TRBV4-1 and TRBJ2-1, with 11 bases aligning to TRBD2. The CDR3 runs 16 residues. V dropped 0 bases and J dropped 9; count of bases not matched to a gene: 7. The germline gives CDR1 MGHRA, CDR2 YSYEKL. The CDR3 spells CASSQEHSGGAGEQFF. CDR3 in DNA: TGCGCCAGCAGCCAAGAACATAGCGGGGGGGCCGGTGAGCAGTTCTTC.

This clone was counted a single time. The rearrangement joins TRBV7-9 to TRBJ2-7, with a tentative D call TRBD2 (6 bases). Trimming cost V 0 bases and J 6 bases, with 15 bases left between them. In germline, CDR1 is SEHNR, CDR2 FQNEAQ (reference sequence). CDR3 length equals 15 residues. CDR3 bases: TGTGCCAGCAGCTTAGCGCAGGGAACGGGGGTCGAGCAGTACTTC. This encodes CASSLAQGTGVEQYF.

The chain joins TRBV7-8 to TRBJ2-3, with D possibly TRBD2 on 7 matching bases. The V and J ends lost 0 bases and 1 base respectively, with 17 bases between them. CDR3 length: 18 amino acids. The germline V gene has CDR1 SGHVS and CDR2 FQNEAQ. In DNA, the CDR3 is TGTGCCAGCAGCTTAGCCCTTTTGGGGGGGGCCGGCACAGATACGCAGTATTTT. Its protein product is CASSLALLGGAGTDTQYF.

V gene TRBV5-4 combines with J gene TRBJ1-1; TRBD1 matches 11 bases. CDR1 is SGHNT, CDR2 YYREEE, per germline (reference sequence). This CDR3 is built from 13 residues. V was clipped by 4 bases and J by 8 bases; unmatched bases: 4. The CDR3 DNA follows: TGTGCCAGCAGCCTGGGACAGGGGGGGGAAGCTTTCTTT. This encodes CASSLGQGGEAFF.

This clone was counted once. V gene TRBV5-6 combines with J gene TRBJ2-7, with 9 bases aligning to TRBD1. V dropped 4 bases and J dropped 7; count of bases not matched to a gene: 9. Germline-derived CDR1 and CDR2 are SGHDT and YYEEEE. The CDR3 spans 14 residues. CDR3: CASSTGQGRREQYF. CDR3 in DNA: TGTGCCAGCAGCACCGGACAGGGGAGAAGAGAGCAGTACTTC.

As regards this clone: The sample has other DNA sequences that encode this CDR3 too. The chain links TRBV28 to TRBJ2-7; TRBD1 agrees at 9 bases. This CDR3 has 15 amino acids. V gave up 4 bases and J gave up 5 bases; unmatched junction bases: 9. Germline loops: CDR1 MDHEN, CDR2 SYDVKM. The DNA of the CDR3 is TGTGCCAGCAGTTCCAAAGGACAGGGGTCCAACGAGCAGTACTTC. It codes for CASSSKGQGSNEQYF.

The V gene is TRBV11-2, the J gene TRBJ2-1, with D unclear. The germline V gene has CDR1 SGHAT and CDR2 FQNNGV. The CDR3 has 13 residues. Trimming removed 0 bases at V and 7 bases at J, with 7 bases between. The CDR3 region is CASSLDPGNEQFF. As DNA, the CDR3 is TGTGCCAGCAGCTTAGATCCAGGAAATGAGCAGTTCTTC.

V usage is TRBV29-1 and J usage is TRBJ2-3; D unclear. The CDR3 runs 12 residues. CDR1 is SQVTM, CDR2 ANQGSEA, per germline. With 7 bases removed from V and 4 bases from J, the gap between germline ends came to 12 bases. The CDR3 here is CSAYRNADTQYF. The CDR3, as DNA: TGCAGCGCCTATCGAAACGCAGATACGCAGTATTTT.

This chain connects TRBV7-9 to TRBJ2-2, with 12 bases aligning to TRBD2. V was clipped by 7 bases and J by 7 bases; unmatched bases: 10. The CDR3 spans 16 residues. CDR1 and CDR2 (germline): SEHNR, FQNEAQ (reference sequence). The DNA of the CDR3 is TGTGCCAGCAACGCCCCGACTAGCGGGGGTGACGGGGAGCTGTTTTTT. Amino acid sequence: CASNAPTSGGDGELFF.

The chain has TRBV6-5 and TRBJ2-7; D possibly corresponds to TRBD1 (6 bases). The CDR3 consists of 15 residues. The V gene's germline CDR1 is MNHEY and CDR2 SVGAGI. V dropped 5 bases and J dropped 1 base, with 15 bases sitting between them. CDR3 sequence reads: CASSVSDRPSYEQYF. The CDR3 DNA is TGTGCCAGCAGTGTCTCAGACAGGCCGTCCTACGAGCAGTACTTC.